Described below is a single T cell receptor (beta chain) sequence and its context. Its antigen is not identified. These data belong to a study of OX40 agonist ivuxolimab in advanced cancers. Study-wide context: A mean age of roughly 60 years, range about 20 to 85, was recorded, and more than 80% were male. Checkpoint inhibitors had been given previously to under 50% of patients. General study findings and limits: Relative to CD4+, CD8+ T cells held more expanded clones on average.

The data were produced by immunoSEQ multiplex PCR, yet TCRdb's version contains in-frame clones alone and is incomplete. Of about 67,000 clones detected, around 93% appear once; the ten largest clones hold approximately 11%. The sample was CD4+ or CD8+ T cells sorted from blood, taken in a trial of the OX40 agonist ivuxolimab. The clonotype was recovered from an adult with an advanced solid tumor such as melanoma, head and neck, liver or kidney cancer.

CDR3 DNA: TGTGCCAGCAGTGAAGGAAAGGGGCGAACCAAAAACATTCAGTACTTC. This translates into CASSEGKGRTKNIQYF. The chain combines TRBV2 with TRBJ2-4; weak D call: TRBD1 (5 bases). Germline loops: CDR1 SNHLY, CDR2 FYNNEI. V was clipped by 1 base and J by 2 bases, with 12 bases between them. CDR3 size: 16 residues.